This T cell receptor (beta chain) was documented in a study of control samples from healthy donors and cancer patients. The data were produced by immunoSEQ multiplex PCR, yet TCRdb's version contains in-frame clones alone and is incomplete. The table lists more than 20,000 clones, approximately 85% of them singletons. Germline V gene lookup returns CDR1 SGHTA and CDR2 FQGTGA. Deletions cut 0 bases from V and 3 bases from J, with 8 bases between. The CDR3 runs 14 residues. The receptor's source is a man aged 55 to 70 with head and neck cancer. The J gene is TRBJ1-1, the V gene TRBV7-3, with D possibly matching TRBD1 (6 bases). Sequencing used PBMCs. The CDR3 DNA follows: TGTGCCAGCAGCTTAACGGCAGGGGACACTGAAGCTTTCTTT. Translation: CASSLTAGDTEAFF.